A selection of T cell receptor beta chains follows, all from one sample in a study of sequential checkpoint blockade in melanoma. Method: immunoSEQ multiplex PCR; TCRdb's copy keeps in-frame clones and lacks some. The sample gives fewer than 25,000 clones, nearly 70% of which show up once; about 20% is in the top ten. The sequenced sample was CD8+ T cells sorted from blood (inferred from file names), obtained from a patient given nivolumab and ipilimumab in sequence. The source of these receptors is a human donor with melanoma. The CDR3 runs from the conserved cysteine through the conserved F or W. Each record gives: CDR3 length, J gene, V gene, D gene, clone size, CDR3 DNA, CDR3 protein. D genes are given only for firm matches. Expanded clones get a size class; other rows say once, few or many, or leave the size out.

len: 12
j_gene: TRBJ2-2
v_gene: TRBV19
d_gene: NA
abundance: few
CDR3nt: TGTGCCAGTACGATAGGGGCCGGGGAGCTGTTTTTT
CDR3aa: CASTIGAGELFF

len: 16
j_gene: TRBJ2-2
v_gene: TRBV7-6
d_gene: NA
abundance: NA
CDR3nt: TGTGCCAGCAGCCCTACAGGAGAAGATGGGACCGGGGAGCTGTTTTTT
CDR3aa: CASSPTGEDGTGELFF

len: 17
j_gene: TRBJ2-3
v_gene: TRBV9
d_gene: TRBD2
abundance: NA
CDR3nt: TGTGCCAGCAGCTCCGGGACTAGCGGGGGGAACACAGATACGCAGTATTTT
CDR3aa: CASSSGTSGGNTDTQYF

len: 11
j_gene: TRBJ1-1
v_gene: TRBV29-1
d_gene: NA
abundance: few
CDR3nt: TGCAGCGTTGAAGATAGTGTCGTGGCTTTCTTT
CDR3aa: CSVEDSVVAFF

len: 17
j_gene: TRBJ1-6
v_gene: TRBV5-4
d_gene: NA
abundance: NA
CDR3nt: TGTGCCAGCAGCCAATCGGTGGGTCCTCTAGGGGGTTCACCCCTCCACTTT
CDR3aa: CASSQSVGPLGGSPLHF

len: 12
j_gene: TRBJ1-2
v_gene: TRBV5-8
d_gene: NA
abundance: NA
CDR3nt: TGTGCCAGCAGTTTTGGAGTATATGGCTACACCTTC
CDR3aa: CASSFGVYGYTF

len: 16
j_gene: TRBJ1-2
v_gene: TRBV6-5
d_gene: TRBD1
abundance: NA
CDR3nt: TGTGCCAGCAGTTACGGTCCAACGACAGGGCCGGAAGGCTACACCTTC
CDR3aa: CASSYGPTTGPEGYTF

len: 15
j_gene: TRBJ2-5
v_gene: TRBV25-1
d_gene: NA
abundance: NA
CDR3nt: TGTGCCAGCAGTGAAAACAGTTGGGGCCCAGAGACCCAGTACTTC
CDR3aa: CASSENSWGPETQYF

len: 15
j_gene: TRBJ2-1
v_gene: TRBV5-6
d_gene: TRBD2
abundance: NA
CDR3nt: TGTGCCAGCAGCTTGGGTACTAGCGGATACAATGAGCAGTTCTTC
CDR3aa: CASSLGTSGYNEQFF

len: 15
j_gene: TRBJ1-2
v_gene: TRBV5-6
d_gene: NA
abundance: few
CDR3nt: TGTGCCAGCAGCGGTGACAGCGAACTTAACTATGGCTACACCTTC
CDR3aa: CASSGDSELNYGYTF

len: 15
j_gene: TRBJ1-1
v_gene: TRBV27
d_gene: NA
abundance: NA
CDR3nt: TGTGCCAGCAGTTTATATGGGACTCAGAACACTGAAGCTTTCTTT
CDR3aa: CASSLYGTQNTEAFF

len: 16
j_gene: TRBJ1-2
v_gene: TRBV4-3
d_gene: TRBD1
abundance: NA
CDR3nt: TGCGCCAGCAGCCAAGATCGGGAAGGGGGCAATCGTGGCTACACCTTC
CDR3aa: CASSQDREGGNRGYTF

len: 16
j_gene: TRBJ2-4
v_gene: TRBV27
d_gene: NA
abundance: NA
CDR3nt: TGTGCCAGCAGTTTAAGCCCTCCACTGGCCAAAAACATTCAGTACTTC
CDR3aa: CASSLSPPLAKNIQYF

len: 12
j_gene: TRBJ2-7
v_gene: TRBV5-6
d_gene: TRBD1
abundance: NA
CDR3nt: TGTGCCAGCAGTAGGACAGGGCACGAGCAGTACTTC
CDR3aa: CASSRTGHEQYF

len: 13
j_gene: TRBJ2-1
v_gene: TRBV7-2
d_gene: NA
abundance: NA
CDR3nt: TGTGCCAGCAGCTTCATCCAGGGCAATGAGCAGTTCTTC
CDR3aa: CASSFIQGNEQFF

len: 17
j_gene: TRBJ2-6
v_gene: TRBV5-6
d_gene: NA
abundance: NA
CDR3nt: TGTGCCAGCAGCTTTCACCAGGGCGGCTCTGGGGCCAACGTCCTGACTTTC
CDR3aa: CASSFHQGGSGANVLTF

len: 18
j_gene: TRBJ1-2
v_gene: TRBV28
d_gene: TRBD1
abundance: NA
CDR3nt: TGTGCCAGCAGTTCTCCCTTTTTGGGGACAGACAATAACTATGGCTACACCTTC
CDR3aa: CASSSPFLGTDNNYGYTF

len: 15
j_gene: TRBJ1-2
v_gene: TRBV9
d_gene: TRBD1
abundance: once
CDR3nt: TGTGCCAGCAGCCCCCGGACAGGGGTAAACTATGGCTACACCTTC
CDR3aa: CASSPRTGVNYGYTF

len: 13
j_gene: TRBJ2-1
v_gene: TRBV5-6
d_gene: NA
abundance: NA
CDR3nt: TGTGCCAGCAGCTTGACCTCTCGGTATGAGCAGTTCTTC
CDR3aa: CASSLTSRYEQFF

len: 15
j_gene: TRBJ2-1
v_gene: TRBV7-7
d_gene: TRBD2
abundance: NA
CDR3nt: TGTGCCAGCAGCCCGACCAGCGGGGGGGGCAATGAGCAGTTCTTC
CDR3aa: CASSPTSGGGNEQFF

len: 16
j_gene: TRBJ1-3
v_gene: TRBV6-5
d_gene: NA
abundance: few
CDR3nt: TGTGCCAGCAGTTACTCGGACGGGGTTAGTGGAAACACCATATATTTT
CDR3aa: CASSYSDGVSGNTIYF

len: 16
j_gene: TRBJ2-1
v_gene: TRBV27
d_gene: NA
abundance: NA
CDR3nt: TGTGCCAGCAGTTTATATATCTGGAGTTCCTACAATGAGCAGTTCTTC
CDR3aa: CASSLYIWSSYNEQFF

len: 14
j_gene: TRBJ2-3
v_gene: TRBV19
d_gene: NA
abundance: medium-sized
CDR3nt: TGTGCCAGTAGTATAGACGGAGTGGCAGATACGCAGTATTTT
CDR3aa: CASSIDGVADTQYF

len: 15
j_gene: TRBJ1-4
v_gene: TRBV9
d_gene: NA
abundance: NA
CDR3nt: TGTGCCAGCAGCGTAGATGGCAGGGCGTCTGAAAAACTGTTTTTT
CDR3aa: CASSVDGRASEKLFF

len: 15
j_gene: TRBJ2-3
v_gene: TRBV5-4
d_gene: NA
abundance: NA
CDR3nt: TGTGCCAGCAGCTTGGCCTCAGGGGCTACAGATACGCAGTATTTT
CDR3aa: CASSLASGATDTQYF

len: 14
j_gene: TRBJ1-3
v_gene: TRBV2
d_gene: NA
abundance: NA
CDR3nt: TGTGCCACCCGGGACTTAAGCTCTGGAAACACCATATATTTT
CDR3aa: CATRDLSSGNTIYF

len: 14
j_gene: TRBJ1-2
v_gene: TRBV4-3
d_gene: TRBD1
abundance: NA
CDR3nt: TGCGCCACCTCACCGGACAGGGGGCCCTATGGCTACACCTTC
CDR3aa: CATSPDRGPYGYTF

len: 16
j_gene: TRBJ1-1
v_gene: TRBV4-3
d_gene: NA
abundance: NA
CDR3nt: TGCGCCAGCAGCCAAGATCTTACCGTGCCGGACACTGAAGCTTTCTTT
CDR3aa: CASSQDLTVPDTEAFF

len: 18
j_gene: TRBJ2-1
v_gene: TRBV5-6
d_gene: TRBD1
abundance: NA
CDR3nt: TGTGCCAGCAGCTTGGAGGGAGACAGGGTCGGGGTATCGTATGAGCAGTTCTTC
CDR3aa: CASSLEGDRVGVSYEQFF

len: 16
j_gene: TRBJ2-3
v_gene: TRBV27
d_gene: TRBD1
abundance: NA
CDR3nt: TGTGCCAGCAGTTTATCTCAGACAGGGATAGGCGATACGCAGTATTTT
CDR3aa: CASSLSQTGIGDTQYF

len: 16
j_gene: TRBJ2-1
v_gene: TRBV5-5
d_gene: TRBD2
abundance: NA
CDR3nt: TGTGCCAGCAGCATCAGACTAGCGGGGGGGAACAATGAGCAGTTCTTC
CDR3aa: CASSIRLAGGNNEQFF

len: 15
j_gene: TRBJ1-2
v_gene: TRBV4-1
d_gene: NA
abundance: NA
CDR3nt: TGCGCCAGCAGCCTCAACAGGATTTCTAACTATGGCTACACCTTC
CDR3aa: CASSLNRISNYGYTF

len: 15
j_gene: TRBJ2-3
v_gene: TRBV7-9
d_gene: NA
abundance: NA
CDR3nt: TGTGCCAGCAGCTTAGCGGGGTCGGGGACAGATACGCAGTATTTT
CDR3aa: CASSLAGSGTDTQYF

len: 14
j_gene: TRBJ2-2
v_gene: TRBV7-9
d_gene: NA
abundance: NA
CDR3nt: TGTGCCAGCAGCGAAAGAGGGTACACCGGGGAGCTGTTTTTT
CDR3aa: CASSERGYTGELFF

len: 14
j_gene: TRBJ1-6
v_gene: TRBV5-6
d_gene: NA
abundance: NA
CDR3nt: TGTGCCAGCAGCTTGGGAACAGGCGGTTCACCCCTCCACTTT
CDR3aa: CASSLGTGGSPLHF

len: 13
j_gene: TRBJ2-7
v_gene: TRBV5-1
d_gene: TRBD1
abundance: NA
CDR3nt: TGCGCCAGCAGCGGGGGGACAGGGGGGGAGCAGTACTTC
CDR3aa: CASSGGTGGEQYF

len: 15
j_gene: TRBJ1-6
v_gene: TRBV6-1
d_gene: NA
abundance: once
CDR3nt: TGTGCCAGCAGTTCCCCCGGGGGCTATAATTCACCCCTCCACTTT
CDR3aa: CASSSPGGYNSPLHF

len: 13
j_gene: TRBJ2-2
v_gene: TRBV4-3
d_gene: NA
abundance: NA
CDR3nt: TGCGCCAGCAGCCAAGATGGAGTCGGGGAGCTGTTTTTT
CDR3aa: CASSQDGVGELFF

len: 15
j_gene: TRBJ2-6
v_gene: TRBV2
d_gene: TRBD1
abundance: NA
CDR3nt: TGTGCCAGCAGGGGGACAGGGTCTGGGGCCAACGTCCTGACTTTC
CDR3aa: CASRGTGSGANVLTF

len: 14
j_gene: TRBJ2-7
v_gene: TRBV29-1
d_gene: NA
abundance: NA
CDR3nt: TGCAGCGTAACCGGACAGACCAACTCCTACGAGCAGTACTTC
CDR3aa: CSVTGQTNSYEQYF

len: 18
j_gene: TRBJ1-2
v_gene: TRBV6-1
d_gene: NA
abundance: once
CDR3nt: TGTGCCAGCAGTGAAGACATAGGGGGATGGGGAATGTTCTATGGCTACACCTTC
CDR3aa: CASSEDIGGWGMFYGYTF

len: 15
j_gene: TRBJ2-7
v_gene: TRBV4-3
d_gene: NA
abundance: few
CDR3nt: TGCGCCAGCAGCCATTTTTTTGACAGCTCCTACGAGCAGTACTTC
CDR3aa: CASSHFFDSSYEQYF

len: 17
j_gene: TRBJ1-4
v_gene: TRBV27
d_gene: TRBD1
abundance: NA
CDR3nt: TGTGCCAGCAGTTTCTGGTCAGGGGGCTTAACTAATGAAAAACTGTTTTTT
CDR3aa: CASSFWSGGLTNEKLFF

len: 11
j_gene: TRBJ1-2
v_gene: TRBV6-5
d_gene: NA
abundance: few
CDR3nt: TGTGCCAGCAGGCCGGTGACAGCTTACACCTTC
CDR3aa: CASRPVTAYTF

len: 13
j_gene: TRBJ2-7
v_gene: TRBV11-3
d_gene: TRBD1
abundance: NA
CDR3nt: TGTGCCAGCAGCCCCCGGGACAGAGATAAGCAGTACTTC
CDR3aa: CASSPRDRDKQYF

len: 16
j_gene: TRBJ1-2
v_gene: TRBV4-1
d_gene: TRBD1
abundance: NA
CDR3nt: TGCGCCAGCAGCCAAGACAGGGGGCTCGCTTTCTATGGCTACACCTTC
CDR3aa: CASSQDRGLAFYGYTF

len: 15
j_gene: TRBJ2-3
v_gene: TRBV7-9
d_gene: TRBD2
abundance: few
CDR3nt: TGTGCCAGCAGCCCTCTTGGCGGGGGAGAGGATACGCAGTATTTT
CDR3aa: CASSPLGGGEDTQYF

len: 14
j_gene: TRBJ1-1
v_gene: TRBV9
d_gene: NA
abundance: NA
CDR3nt: TGTGCCAGCAGCCGAGAGGAGGGTATAGGGGAAGCTTTCTTT
CDR3aa: CASSREEGIGEAFF

len: 13
j_gene: TRBJ1-5
v_gene: TRBV7-8
d_gene: NA
abundance: NA
CDR3nt: TGTGCCAGCAGCTTCGGACAGAATCAGCCCCAGCATTTT
CDR3aa: CASSFGQNQPQHF

len: 14
j_gene: TRBJ1-1
v_gene: TRBV7-9
d_gene: NA
abundance: NA
CDR3nt: TGTGCCAGCAGCCAAGAAACAGGGAACACTGAAGCTTTCTTT
CDR3aa: CASSQETGNTEAFF

len: 14
j_gene: TRBJ1-2
v_gene: TRBV4-3
d_gene: TRBD1
abundance: NA
CDR3nt: TGCGCCAGCAGCCCAGGGGACAGCTCCTATGGCTACACCTTC
CDR3aa: CASSPGDSSYGYTF

len: 16
j_gene: TRBJ2-3
v_gene: TRBV5-6
d_gene: NA
abundance: NA
CDR3nt: TGTGCCAGCAGCTTGGCCCTACGGGGAGGTGCGGATACGCAGTATTTT
CDR3aa: CASSLALRGGADTQYF